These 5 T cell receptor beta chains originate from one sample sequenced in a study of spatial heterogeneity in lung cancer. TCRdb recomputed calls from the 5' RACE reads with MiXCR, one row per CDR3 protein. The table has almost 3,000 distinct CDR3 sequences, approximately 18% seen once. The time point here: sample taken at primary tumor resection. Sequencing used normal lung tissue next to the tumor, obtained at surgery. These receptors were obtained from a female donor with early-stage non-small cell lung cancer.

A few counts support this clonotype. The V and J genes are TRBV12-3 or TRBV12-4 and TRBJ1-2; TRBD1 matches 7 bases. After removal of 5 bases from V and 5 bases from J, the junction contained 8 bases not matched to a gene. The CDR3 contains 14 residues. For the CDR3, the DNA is TGTGCCAGCAGTGAGGGGGCAGTGGTTTATGGCTACACCTTC. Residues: CASSEGAVVYGYTF.

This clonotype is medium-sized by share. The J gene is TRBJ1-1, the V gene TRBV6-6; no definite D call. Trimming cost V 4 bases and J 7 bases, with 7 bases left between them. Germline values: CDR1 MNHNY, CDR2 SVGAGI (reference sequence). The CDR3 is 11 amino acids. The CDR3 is CASSWASEAFF. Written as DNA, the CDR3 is TGTGCCAGCAGTTGGGCTAGTGAAGCTTTCTTT.

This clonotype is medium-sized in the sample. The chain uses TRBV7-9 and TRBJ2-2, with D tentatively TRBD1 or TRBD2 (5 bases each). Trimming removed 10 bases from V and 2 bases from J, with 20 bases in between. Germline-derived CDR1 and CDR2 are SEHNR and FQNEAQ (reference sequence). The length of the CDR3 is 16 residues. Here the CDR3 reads CATNQLGQGNTGELFF. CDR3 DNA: TGTGCCACCAACCAACTAGGGCAGGGTAACACCGGGGAGCTGTTTTTT.

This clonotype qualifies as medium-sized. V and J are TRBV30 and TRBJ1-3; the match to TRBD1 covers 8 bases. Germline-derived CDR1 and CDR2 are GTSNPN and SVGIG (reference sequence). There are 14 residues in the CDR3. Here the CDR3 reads CAAGTGLSGNTIYF. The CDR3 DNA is TGTGCGGCGGGGACAGGATTATCTGGAAACACCATATATTTT.

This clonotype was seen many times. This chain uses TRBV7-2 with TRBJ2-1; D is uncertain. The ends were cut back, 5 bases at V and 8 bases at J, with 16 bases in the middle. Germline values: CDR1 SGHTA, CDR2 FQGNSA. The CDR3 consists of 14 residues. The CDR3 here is CASSLLTLPDEQFF. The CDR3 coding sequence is TGTGCCAGCAGCCTACTGACCCTACCCGATGAGCAGTTCTTC.